This T cell receptor beta chain derives from a study of Graves' ophthalmopathy and Graves' hyperthyroidism. Researchers took RNA transcripts and amplified TCR beta CDR3 regions from them. Second-round multiplex PCR came after a first-round RT-PCR that employed HTBI primers. MiXCR, run by TCRdb on the multiplex PCR reads, gives a single entry per CDR3 protein. The table includes about 740,000 distinct CDR3 sequences, approximately 40% detected once. CDR1 and CDR2 (germline): SEHNR, FQNEAQ (reference sequence). Deletions cut 6 bases from V and 2 bases from J, with 22 bases between. The CDR3 contains 17 residues.

The sequencing input was peripheral blood. The V gene is TRBV7-9, the J gene TRBJ1-2; D remains unclear. This sequence was found in an adult man with Graves' ophthalmopathy. The DNA for the CDR3 is TGTGCCAGCAGTTTTTCCGCCGGGCCAAGCGAAAACTATGGCTACACCTTC. Residues: CASSFSAGPSENYGYTF. The variable domain in full, completed from reference TRBV7-9 and TRBJ1-2, reads DTGVSQNPRHKITKRGQNVTFRCDPISEHNRLYWYRQTLGQGPEFLTYFQNEAQLEKSRLLSDRFSAERPKGSFSTLEIQRTEQGDSAMYLCASSFSAGPSENYGYTFGSGTRLTVV.